This TCR beta chain was captured by sequencing in a study of control samples from healthy donors and cancer patients. The table came from immunoSEQ multiplex PCR; TCRdb's copy has only in-frame clones and leaves some out. The data show 100,000 to 150,000 clones, more than 80% seen once. The CDR3 is made up of 13 amino acids. Germline trimming cut 1 base from V and 5 bases from J; bases unmatched to any gene: 1. Germline CDR1 is LGHDT and CDR2 is YNNKEL (reference sequence). The clonotype originates from a man between 18 and 35 years old in good health. The V gene is TRBV3-1 (or the pseudogene TRBV3-2), the J gene TRBJ2-5, with TRBD2 identical over 7 bases. The sample consisted of blood. CDR3 coding DNA: TGTGCCAGCAGCCAAGGGCGGGGGGAGACCCAGTACTTC. Translating gives CASSQGRGETQYF.